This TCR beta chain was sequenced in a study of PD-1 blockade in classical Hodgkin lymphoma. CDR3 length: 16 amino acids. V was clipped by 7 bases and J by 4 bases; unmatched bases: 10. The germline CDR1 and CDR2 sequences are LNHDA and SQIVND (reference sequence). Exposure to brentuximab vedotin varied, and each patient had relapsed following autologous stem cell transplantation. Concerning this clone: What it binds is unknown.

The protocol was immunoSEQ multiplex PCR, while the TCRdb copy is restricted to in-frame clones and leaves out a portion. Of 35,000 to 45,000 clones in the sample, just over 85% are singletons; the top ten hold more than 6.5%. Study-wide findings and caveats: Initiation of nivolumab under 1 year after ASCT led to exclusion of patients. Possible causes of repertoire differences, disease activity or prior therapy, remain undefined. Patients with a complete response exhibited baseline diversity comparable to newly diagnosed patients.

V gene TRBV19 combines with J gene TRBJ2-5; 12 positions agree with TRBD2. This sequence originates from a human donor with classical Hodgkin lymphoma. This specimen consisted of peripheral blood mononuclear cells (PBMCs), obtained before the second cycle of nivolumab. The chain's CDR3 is CASTLSSGRAGETQYF. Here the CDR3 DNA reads TGTGCCAGTACCCTCTCTAGCGGGAGGGCCGGAGAGACCCAGTACTTC.